A selection of T cell receptor beta chains follows, all from one sample in a study of T cell responses to AZD1222 COVID-19 vaccine. TCRdb's table, derived via immunoSEQ multiplex PCR, lists solely in-frame clones and lacks some. The sample lists 150,000 to 180,000 clones; about 86% were seen once. Sequencing was performed on peripheral blood, taken on day 0 of MenACWY control vaccination. These receptor sequences come from an adult in good health. Both conserved end residues are part of each CDR3. Fields, in order: J gene, V gene, clone size, D gene, CDR3 DNA, CDR3 protein. D genes are given only for firm matches. Only some rows state a clone size, as once, few, many or a class for expanded clones.

TRBJ1-2 TRBV5-4 . . TGTGCCAGCCGGCAGGGCGCTAACTATGGCTACACCTTC CASRQGANYGYTF
TRBJ1-1 TRBV18 . . TGTGCCAGCTCGGGGGGAACGGTCATGAACACTGAAGCTTTCTTT CASSGGTVMNTEAFF
TRBJ2-1 TRBV19 . TRBD2 TGTGCCAGTAGTCCCTCCCCTCCTAGCGGGGGGCAGTTCTTC CASSPSPPSGGQFF
TRBJ2-6 TRBV27 . TRBD1 TGTGCCAGCAGCTACCTTCCCCCGGGACAGGGGGCTGGGGCCAACGTCCTGACTTTC CASSYLPPGQGAGANVLTF
TRBJ1-2 TRBV4-1 . . TGCGCCAGCAGCCAAGGGGCAGGGTATGGCTACACCTTC CASSQGAGYGYTF
TRBJ1-5 TRBV28 . TRBD1 TGTGCCAGCAGTTTATTAGGGGGCACAGGGGAGGATTTT CASSLLGGTGEDF
TRBJ2-7 TRBV28 . TRBD1 TGTGCCAGCAGTCGACCTCTGACAGGGATATACGACGAGCAGTACTTC CASSRPLTGIYDEQYF
TRBJ1-5 TRBV7-2 . TRBD1 TGTGCCAGCAGCTTCCTTGGACAGGGAGGGTGGCAGCCCCAGCATTTT CASSFLGQGGWQPQHF
TRBJ1-1 TRBV23-1 . . TGCGCCAGCGTGGACAGCAAACTGAACACTGAAGCTTTCTTT CASVDSKLNTEAFF
TRBJ2-3 TRBV5-5 . . TGTGCCAGCAGCTTGGGACCGACTAGCACAGATACGCAGTATTTT CASSLGPTSTDTQYF
TRBJ1-1 TRBV6-1 . TRBD1 TGTGCCAGCAGTGACGCAGGACAGGACTTCACTGAAGCTTTCTTT CASSDAGQDFTEAFF
TRBJ1-4 TRBV19 . TRBD1 TGTGCCAGTAGTACGGGACAGGGGGCAGCTAATGAAAAACTGTTTTTT CASSTGQGAANEKLFF
TRBJ2-7 TRBV12-3/TRBV12-4 . TRBD2 TGTGCCAGCAGTTTTGCGGGGGTCGAGCAGTACTTC CASSFAGVEQYF
TRBJ1-2 TRBV4-2 once . TGTGCCAGCAGCCAAGAAGGCCGGAACCGGGGCTATGGCTACACCTTC CASSQEGRNRGYGYTF
TRBJ1-1 TRBV11-3 few TRBD1 TGTGCCAGCAGCCGCCGGGACAGGGGGCCTCCTGAAGCTTTCTTT CASSRRDRGPPEAFF
TRBJ1-3 TRBV11-2 . . TGTGCCAGCAGCTTACAGGGAGGCATGGGCACCATATATTTT CASSLQGGMGTIYF
TRBJ2-2 TRBV9 . TRBD2 TGTGCCAGCAGCGTAGCGATGGGACTACCCGGGGAGCTGTTTTTT CASSVAMGLPGELFF
TRBJ2-3 TRBV19 . . TGTGCCTCCTCCGAGAGCACAGATACGCAGTATTTT CASSESTDTQYF
TRBJ1-5 TRBV7-8 . . TGTGCCAGCAGCTTAATACAGGATCAGCCCCAGCATTTT CASSLIQDQPQHF
TRBJ2-3 TRBV6-5 . TRBD1 TGTGCCACCGCTTCACCGGGACAGGGGGCAGATACGCAGTATTTT CATASPGQGADTQYF
TRBJ1-2 TRBV29-1 . . TGCAGCGTTGGGCAGAACTATGGCTACACCTTC CSVGQNYGYTF
TRBJ2-7 TRBV6-2/TRBV6-3 . TRBD1 TGTGCCAGCAGTTACCCCAAGGACAGGGTCGAGCAGTACTTC CASSYPKDRVEQYF
TRBJ2-5 TRBV2 . . TGTGCCAGCAGGGCTACGTACCAAGAGACCCAGTACTTC CASRATYQETQYF
TRBJ2-7 TRBV4-2 . . TGTGCCAGCAGCCAAGTCCCGGACCCGAGTCGGGGCGAGCAGTACTTC CASSQVPDPSRGEQYF
TRBJ1-6 TRBV6-1 . . TGTGCCAGCAGTGACGCTTCACCCCTCCACTTT CASSDASPLHF
TRBJ1-2 TRBV28 . . TGTGCCAGCAGTTTAGGGTGGGAGAGACCTAACTATGGCTACACCTTC CASSLGWERPNYGYTF